This TCR beta chain is drawn from a study of Ad26.COV2.S vaccination and SARS-CoV-2 variants. Regarding the study as a whole: Total T cell responses, in the TCR breadth and depth analyses, may have been underestimated. Among vaccine recipients, spike-specific TCR breadth exceeded that of placebo recipients. Those who received vaccine or placebo ended up with similar non-spike TCR breadth. After vaccination, substantial breadth of spike-specific CD8+ and CD4+ responses was reported.

Measured with immunoSEQ multiplex PCR; TCRdb has only the in-frame clones, and not every one. This table has about 350,000 clones, roughly nine tenths appearing once. The CDR3 is made up of 15 amino acids. Per the germline V gene, CDR1 is SNHLY and CDR2 is FYNNEI. Deletions cut 3 bases from V and 2 bases from J, with 10 bases between. Comments on this clone: What it binds is unknown.

The chain employs TRBV2 and TRBJ2-2; D is unresolved. This sequence originates from a human donor who had recovered from COVID-19. This specimen consisted of peripheral blood, obtained after recovery from COVID-19. CDR3 region: CASSDPGLNTGELFF. CDR3 bases: TGTGCCAGCAGTGATCCGGGCCTCAACACCGGGGAGCTGTTTTTT.